This T cell receptor (beta chain) was found in a study of human T cells and chemical hapten exposure. The study, taken as a whole, reports: No shift was seen in TCRs above 1 in 1000 frequency with DPC sensitization.

TCRdb fed the RACE reads into MiXCR, producing one record per CDR3 protein. The sample lists 200,000 to 300,000 distinct CDR3 sequences, 7% to 10% seen once, with about 2.5% in the top ten. Time point described: pre-sensitization, week 0. The sample's treatment: therapeutic diphenylcyclopropenone sensitization with weekly scalp DPC. Concerning this clonotype itself: Its antigen is unknown.

With 3 bases removed from V and 4 bases from J, the gap between germline ends came to 9 bases. This CDR3 spans 13 amino acids. The receptor's source is a woman between 40 and 50 years old with alopecia areata. Some clones in this sample may be carry-over from other donors' samples. The input for sequencing was whole blood, taken in connection with sensitization to the hapten diphenylcyclopropenone (DPC). V and J are TRBV12-3 or TRBV12-4 and TRBJ1-2; D is unclear. This CDR3 reads CASSFSLFYGYTF. CDR3 DNA: TGTGCCAGCAGTTTCTCTTTGTTCTATGGCTACACCTTC.